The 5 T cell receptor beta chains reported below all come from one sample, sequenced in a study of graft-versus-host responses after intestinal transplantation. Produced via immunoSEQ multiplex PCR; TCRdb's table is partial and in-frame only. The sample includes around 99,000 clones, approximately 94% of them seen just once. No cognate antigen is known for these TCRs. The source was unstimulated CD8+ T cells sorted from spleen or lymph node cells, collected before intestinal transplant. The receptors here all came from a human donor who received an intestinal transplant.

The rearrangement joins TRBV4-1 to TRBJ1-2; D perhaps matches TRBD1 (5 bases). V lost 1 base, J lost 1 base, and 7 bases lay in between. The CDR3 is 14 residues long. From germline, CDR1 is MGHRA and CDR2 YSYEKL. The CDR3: CASSQGQINYGYTF. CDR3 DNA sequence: TGCGCCAGCAGCCAAGGACAGATTAACTATGGCTACACCTTC.

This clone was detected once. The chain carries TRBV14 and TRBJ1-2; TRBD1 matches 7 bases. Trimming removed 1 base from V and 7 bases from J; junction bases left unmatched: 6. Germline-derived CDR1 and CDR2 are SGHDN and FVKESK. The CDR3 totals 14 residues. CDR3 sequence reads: CASSQGQTGSGYTF. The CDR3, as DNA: TGTGCCAGCAGCCAAGGTCAGACAGGGTCTGGCTACACCTTC.

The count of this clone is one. Here the CDR3 DNA reads TGTGCCAGCATAAAGCACAGTGAAGCTTTCTTT. Translating gives CASIKHSEAFF. The chain combines TRBV27 with TRBJ1-1; D gene uncertain. The germline CDR1 and CDR2 sequences are MNHEY and SMNVEV (reference sequence). Trimming stripped 7 bases from V and 7 bases from J, with 10 bases between. CDR3 size: 11 residues.

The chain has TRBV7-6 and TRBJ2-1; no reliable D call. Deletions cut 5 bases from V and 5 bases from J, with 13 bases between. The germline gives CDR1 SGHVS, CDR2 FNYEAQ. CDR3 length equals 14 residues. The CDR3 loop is CASSHTGLDNEQFF. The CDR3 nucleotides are TGTGCCAGCAGCCACACCGGGTTAGACAATGAGCAGTTCTTC.

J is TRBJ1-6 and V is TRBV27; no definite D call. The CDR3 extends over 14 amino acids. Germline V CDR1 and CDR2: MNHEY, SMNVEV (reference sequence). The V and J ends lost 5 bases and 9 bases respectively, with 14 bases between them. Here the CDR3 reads CASSLPGRTSPLHF. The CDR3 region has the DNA TGTGCCAGCAGTCTTCCTGGGCGCACTTCACCCCTCCACTTT.